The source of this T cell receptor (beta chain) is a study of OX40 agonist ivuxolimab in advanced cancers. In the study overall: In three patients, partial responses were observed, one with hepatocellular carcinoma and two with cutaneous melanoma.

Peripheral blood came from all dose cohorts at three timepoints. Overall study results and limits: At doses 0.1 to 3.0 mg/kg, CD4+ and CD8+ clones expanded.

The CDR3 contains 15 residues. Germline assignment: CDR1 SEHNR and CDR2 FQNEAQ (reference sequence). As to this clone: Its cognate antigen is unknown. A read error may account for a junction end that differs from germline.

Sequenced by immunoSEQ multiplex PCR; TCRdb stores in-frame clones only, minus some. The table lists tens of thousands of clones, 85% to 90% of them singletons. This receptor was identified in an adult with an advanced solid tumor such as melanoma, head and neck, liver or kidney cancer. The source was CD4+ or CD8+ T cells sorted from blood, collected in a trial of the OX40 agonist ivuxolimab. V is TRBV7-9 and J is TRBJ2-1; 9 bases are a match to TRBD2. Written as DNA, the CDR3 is TGTGCCAGCAGCCTAGCGGGGAGCTCCTACAATGAGCAGTTCTTC. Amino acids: CASSLAGSSYNEQFF.